This is a list of T cell receptor beta chains from one sample in a study of blood T cells in healthy people across ages. TCRdb reanalysed the 5' RACE reads using MiXCR and keeps one entry per CDR3 protein. The sample has around 1,500,000 distinct CDR3 sequences, 42% seen once. The sample consisted of blood. The receptors shown here come from a woman aged 18-29 years in good health. Both conserved end residues are part of each CDR3. The D gene is left open where the match is weak. Expanded clones get a size class; other rows say once, few or many, or leave the size out.

-	TRBV18	-	TRBJ1-2	CASTPSGGPSNYGYTF	TGTGCCAGCACACCGTCGGGGGGGCCATCTAACTATGGCTACACCTTC
-	TRBV20-1	-	TRBJ2-7	CSARGLDYEQYF	TGCAGTGCTAGAGGACTGGACTACGAGCAGTACTTC
once	TRBV7-9	TRBD1	TRBJ2-7	CASSPVPGQGAFSLEQYF	TGTGCCAGCAGCCCAGTCCCGGGACAGGGGGCTTTCTCCCTCGAGCAGTACTTC
-	TRBV29-1	-	TRBJ1-1	CSVERVEAFF	TGCAGCGTTGAACGAGTTGAAGCTTTCTTT
once	TRBV6-5	-	TRBJ1-1	CASSYGGALALNTEAFF	TGTGCCAGCAGTTACGGCGGGGCCCTAGCTTTGAACACTGAAGCTTTCTTT
-	TRBV6-6	-	TRBJ1-3	CASSYSGMTDTIYF	TGTGCCAGCAGTTACTCGGGGATGACGGACACCATATATTTT
-	TRBV5-1	-	TRBJ2-2	CASSQLGGTDTGELFF	TGCGCCAGCAGCCAACTTGGGGGGACAGACACCGGGGAGCTGTTTTTT
-	TRBV20-1	-	TRBJ2-7	CSARALGGSYNEQYF	TGCAGTGCTAGGGCCCTTGGTGGCTCCTACAATGAGCAGTACTTC
-	TRBV20-1	TRBD2	TRBJ2-1	CSASRGGVQGEQFF	TGCAGTGCTAGCCGCGGGGGGGTTCAGGGTGAGCAGTTCTTC
few	TRBV2	-	TRBJ1-6	CASSDAGTNSPLHF	TGTGCCAGCAGTGATGCAGGGACTAATTCACCCCTCCACTTT
-	TRBV14	-	TRBJ2-5	CASSRTPFSGRETQYF	TGTGCCAGCAGCCGAACCCCATTCTCCGGTCGAGAGACCCAGTACTTC
few	TRBV5-1	TRBD2	TRBJ2-1	CASSSNAGLAGNEQFF	TGCGCCAGCAGCTCAAACGCGGGACTAGCGGGCAATGAGCAGTTCTTC
once	TRBV7-2	-	TRBJ2-1	CASILRQGLQHNEQFF	TGTGCCAGCATCCTGAGGCAGGGACTGCAGCACAATGAGCAGTTCTTC
-	TRBV10-3	TRBD2	TRBJ2-5	CAISDQKGTSIETQYF	TGTGCCATCAGTGACCAGAAGGGGACTAGCATTGAGACCCAGTACTTC
-	TRBV12-3/TRBV12-4	-	TRBJ2-7	CASSFWGHLAEEQYF	TGTGCCAGCAGTTTTTGGGGACACCTCGCAGAGGAGCAGTACTTC
-	TRBV5-1	-	TRBJ2-1	CASSPLMDNEQFF	TGCGCCAGCAGCCCCCTCATGGACAATGAGCAGTTCTTC
-	TRBV12-3/TRBV12-4	-	TRBJ1-5	CASSRFNQPQHF	TGTGCCAGCAGCCGTTTTAATCAGCCCCAGCATTTT
-	TRBV7-2	-	TRBJ1-1	CASSLSVVEAFF	TGTGCCAGCAGCTTATCGGTGGTTGAAGCTTTCTTT
-	TRBV7-9	TRBD1	TRBJ1-4	CASSLGGGRGEKLFF	TGTGCCAGCAGCTTAGGAGGGGGCCGTGGGGAAAAACTGTTTTTT
few	TRBV29-1	TRBD2	TRBJ2-5	CSVSGLAGVIQETQYF	TGCAGCGTGTCCGGACTAGCGGGAGTGATCCAAGAGACCCAGTACTTC
few	TRBV4-1	TRBD2	TRBJ2-2	CASSLERGGGGELFF	TGCGCCAGCAGCCTAGAGCGGGGGGGTGGCGGGGAGCTGTTTTTT
-	TRBV5-1	-	TRBJ2-7	CANSLGRDEQYF	TGCGCCAACAGCTTGGGGAGAGACGAGCAGTACTTC
once	TRBV27	TRBD1	TRBJ1-2	CASSLGWGQGDYGYTF	TGTGCCAGCAGTTTGGGGTGGGGCCAGGGGGACTATGGCTACACCTTC
-	TRBV4-3	-	TRBJ2-7	CASSRSQGGDYEQYF	TGCGCCAGCAGCCGAAGTCAGGGGGGGGACTACGAGCAGTACTTC
-	TRBV7-9	-	TRBJ2-3	CASSLLESTDTQYF	TGTGCCAGCAGCTTACTAGAGTCAACAGATACGCAGTATTTT
-	TRBV11-2	TRBD1	TRBJ2-7	CASSLDRGSLREQYF	TGTGCCAGCAGCTTAGACAGGGGGTCACTCCGCGAGCAGTACTTC
-	TRBV5-6	-	TRBJ2-7	CASSLGGIRPGEQYF	TGTGCCAGCAGCTTGGGAGGAATTAGACCTGGCGAGCAGTACTTC
-	TRBV4-1	TRBD1	TRBJ1-1	CASSQGCKYRGTGEAFF	TGCGCCAGCAGCCAAGGTTGTAAATATAGGGGGACAGGGGAAGCTTTCTTT
-	TRBV27	-	TRBJ1-2	CASSMRQDNYGYTF	TGTGCCAGCAGTATGAGACAGGATAACTATGGCTACACCTTC
-	TRBV6-4	-	TRBJ1-4	CASSGTVGVRNEKLFF	TGTGCCAGCAGTGGGACTGTTGGAGTGCGAAATGAAAAACTGTTTTTT
-	TRBV2	-	TRBJ2-5	CASSVLAAQETQYF	TGTGCCAGCAGTGTTCTCGCGGCGCAAGAGACCCAGTACTTC
-	TRBV12-3/TRBV12-4	TRBD2	TRBJ2-5	CASNRGTSGQETQYF	TGTGCCAGCAACCGCGGGACTAGCGGGCAAGAGACCCAGTACTTC
few	TRBV7-9	-	TRBJ2-7	CASSSQLSLNYEQYF	TGTGCCAGCAGTTCCCAGTTGAGTCTCAACTACGAGCAGTACTTC
few	TRBV5-1	-	TRBJ2-3	CASRTDDYMVAQYF	TGCGCCAGCAGAACCGACGATTATATGGTTGCGCAGTATTTT
-	TRBV20-1	TRBD1	TRBJ2-7	CSTRDYGTGTAYEQYF	TGCAGTACTAGAGATTATGGGACAGGGACCGCCTACGAGCAGTACTTC
few	TRBV6-5	-	TRBJ2-1	CASSPSRNEQFF	TGTGCCAGCAGCCCCTCCAGGAATGAGCAGTTCTTC
-	TRBV7-2	TRBD1	TRBJ2-5	CASSLEGTGGETQYF	TGTGCCAGCAGCTTAGAGGGGACAGGGGGAGAGACCCAGTACTTC
-	TRBV29-1	-	TRBJ2-5	CSVLSNPANEQYF	TGCAGCGTTCTGTCCAACCCGGCCAATGAGCAGTACTTC
few	TRBV6-5	-	TRBJ2-1	CASRLTGAGFNEQFF	TGTGCCAGCCGGTTGACGGGGGCGGGCTTCAATGAGCAGTTCTTC
-	TRBV25-1	-	TRBJ2-5	CASSRAGEETQYF	TGTGCCAGCAGCCGGGCAGGGGAAGAGACCCAGTACTTC
-	TRBV28	-	TRBJ1-2	CASSPPPPVYGYTF	TGTGCCAGCAGTCCCCCCCCGCCCGTGTATGGCTACACCTTC
few	TRBV20-1	TRBD2	TRBJ2-1	CSAEEGTSGGSSYNEQFF	TGCAGTGCAGAAGAAGGGACTAGCGGGGGCAGCTCCTACAATGAGCAGTTCTTC
-	TRBV24-1	-	TRBJ2-1	CATSDWGGGPNEQFF	TGTGCCACCAGTGATTGGGGAGGGGGCCCAAATGAGCAGTTCTTC
-	TRBV20-1	TRBD2	TRBJ2-7	CSARLAGYNEQYF	TGCAGTGCGCGACTAGCGGGATATAACGAGCAGTACTTC
-	TRBV7-8	TRBD1	TRBJ2-7	CASSLKRDRDFYEQYF	TGTGCCAGCAGCTTAAAAAGGGACAGAGATTTCTACGAGCAGTACTTC
-	TRBV29-1	-	TRBJ2-7	CGVVQGLWGEQYF	TGCGGCGTTGTTCAAGGGTTGTGGGGGGAGCAGTACTTC
-	TRBV12-3/TRBV12-4	-	TRBJ2-1	CASQTWQPGNEQFF	TGTGCCAGCCAAACGTGGCAGCCTGGGAATGAGCAGTTCTTC
-	TRBV5-4	-	TRBJ2-7	CASSLGAVGNHEQYF	TGTGCCAGCAGCTTGGGTGCGGTTGGTAACCACGAGCAGTACTTC